What follows are 29 T cell receptor beta chains derived from one specimen sequenced in a study of OX40 agonist ivuxolimab in advanced cancers. Libraries came from the immunoSEQ multiplex PCR assay. TCRdb limited this immuneACCESS table to in-frame rearrangements with V and J called. A share of clones is missing; checked studies link under half to unresolved V genes, and the rest is unexplained. Present in this sample are 45,000 to 65,000 clones, roughly 84% of which were seen just once. The biggest ten clones account for roughly an eighth of the sample. The specimen was CD4+ or CD8+ T cells sorted from blood, collected in a trial of the OX40 agonist ivuxolimab. The receptors come from an adult with an advanced solid tumor such as melanoma, head and neck, liver or kidney cancer.

In its sample, this clone was seen once. The chain recombines TRBV4-1 with TRBJ2-7, with TRBD1 matching over 10 bases. The germline gives CDR1 MGHRA, CDR2 YSYEKL. The J segment lost 1 base and the V segment lost 1 base, leaving 4 bases of the junction unmatched. The CDR3 length is 16 residues. The CDR3 loop is CASSQGTGGRSYEQYF. Written as DNA, the CDR3 is TGCGCCAGCAGCCAAGGGACAGGGGGGAGATCCTACGAGCAGTACTTC.

The genes are TRBV4-1 and TRBJ1-4, with D maybe TRBD1 (5 bases). This CDR3 is built from 15 residues. The germline gives CDR1 MGHRA, CDR2 YSYEKL. Trimming removed 6 bases from V and 0 bases from J, with 11 bases in between. CDR3 region: CASRGTVATNEKLFF. The CDR3 coding sequence is TGCGCCAGCAGAGGGACCGTCGCAACTAATGAAAAACTGTTTTTT.

The chain uses TRBV27 and TRBJ2-2; 7 bases are a match to TRBD1. The CDR3 runs to 16 residues. Germline V lookup: CDR1 MNHEY, CDR2 SMNVEV (reference sequence). Trimming took 3 bases from V and 4 from J; bases not matched to a gene: 8. This CDR3 reads CASSFYQGETTGELFF. The DNA for the CDR3 is TGTGCCAGCAGTTTCTATCAGGGGGAAACCACCGGGGAGCTGTTTTTT.

This clone has a count of ten or more. The gene calls are TRBV10-2 and TRBJ2-7; D might be TRBD1 or TRBD2, each matching 5 bases. V was clipped by 6 bases and J by 2 bases, with 17 bases between them. The germline V gene encodes CDR1 WSHSY and CDR2 SAAADI. This CDR3 has 15 residues. The CDR3 loop is CASSQGPSQTYEQYF. CDR3 DNA: TGCGCCAGCAGCCAGGGACCGAGCCAAACCTACGAGCAGTACTTC.

The V call is TRBV4-1, the J call TRBJ1-1; D is unresolved. The CDR3 is 18 residues long. Trimming removed 2 bases from V and 0 bases from J, with 19 bases in between. Germline-derived CDR1 and CDR2 are MGHRA and YSYEKL. CDR3 region: CASSQWAPRLTLNTEAFF. CDR3 sequence (DNA): TGCGCCAGCAGCCAATGGGCCCCCCGACTGACTTTGAACACTGAAGCTTTCTTT.

V usage is TRBV6-1 and J usage is TRBJ1-2, with a weak D call TRBD1 (6 bases). The CDR3 length is 14 residues. Germline lookup yields CDR1 MNHNS and CDR2 SASEGT. The V and J ends lost 0 bases and 2 bases respectively, with 7 bases between them. This CDR3 is CASSEADRNYGYTF. Here the CDR3 DNA reads TGTGCCAGCAGTGAAGCGGACAGAAACTATGGCTACACCTTC.

The chain uses TRBV27 and TRBJ2-4, with D perhaps given as TRBD1 or TRBD2 (5 bases each). Germline values: CDR1 MNHEY, CDR2 SMNVEV (reference sequence). Trimming shortened V by 0 bases and J by 2 bases, and 11 bases separated the two germline ends. The CDR3 spans 16 residues. In DNA, the CDR3 is TGTGCCAGCAGTTTATCAGTCAGGGAGACCAAAAACATTCAGTACTTC. This translates into CASSLSVRETKNIQYF.

The rearrangement uses TRBV25-1 and TRBJ2-2; maybe TRBD2 (6 bases). V was cut by 2 bases and J by 1 base, with 11 bases left in between. CDR3 length: 16 residues. CDR1 is MGHDK and CDR2 is SYGVNS in the germline V gene. This CDR3 reads CASSEGWRGNTGELFF. The CDR3 DNA reads TGTGCCAGCAGTGAAGGTTGGAGGGGGAACACCGGGGAGCTGTTTTTT.

This clone showed up just a few times. The chain has TRBV28 and TRBJ2-7, with D perhaps matching TRBD2 (6 bases). The CDR3 spans 15 residues. V shed 6 bases and J shed 0 bases, with 15 bases lying between them. The germline gives CDR1 MDHEN, CDR2 SYDVKM. The CDR3 DNA sequence: TGTGCCAGCAGCAAGATCGGGAGTAGCTCCTACGAGCAGTACTTC. Protein product: CASSKIGSSSYEQYF.

The rearrangement links TRBV4-2 to TRBJ2-3; 8 bases are shared with TRBD2. Germline lookup yields CDR1 LGHNA and CDR2 YNFKEQ. This CDR3 spans 15 amino acids. V dropped 1 base and J dropped 1; count of bases not matched to a gene: 1. DNA of the CDR3: TGTGCCAGCAGCCAAGCCGGGGGGGGCACAGATACGCAGTATTTT. Translation gives CASSQAGGGTDTQYF.

The chain links TRBV7-2 to TRBJ1-2; D not certain. There are 14 residues in the CDR3. V dropped 5 bases and J dropped 1 base, with 11 bases sitting between them. Germline CDR1 SGHTA, CDR2 FQGNSA. DNA of the CDR3: TGTGCCAGCAGCCCCGGGCCGGATAACTATGGCTACACCTTC. This translates into CASSPGPDNYGYTF.

This clone was detected once. The V and J genes are TRBV6-5 and TRBJ1-5; perhaps TRBD1 as D (6 bases). The CDR3 has 16 amino acids. Germline values: CDR1 MNHEY, CDR2 SVGAGI. V was clipped by 0 bases and J by 4 bases, with 13 bases between them. The CDR3 nucleotides are TGTGCCAGCAGTTACTCGACCAGGGGTAGTAATCAGCCCCAGCATTTT. Translation gives CASSYSTRGSNQPQHF.

This chain links TRBV19 with TRBJ2-2; D perhaps matches TRBD1 (5 bases). The CDR3 covers 14 residues. CDR1 LNHDA and CDR2 SQIVND come from the germline V gene (reference sequence). Trimming took off 5 bases at V and 6 bases at J, with 13 bases between the two ends. This CDR3 is CASSRAGKAGELFF. The CDR3 nucleotides read TGTGCCAGTAGTCGGGCAGGGAAGGCCGGGGAGCTGTTTTTT.

The J gene is TRBJ1-3, the V gene TRBV19; 7 bases line up with TRBD1. Trimming took 10 bases from V and 2 from J; bases not matched to a gene: 5. This CDR3 comprises 13 residues. Germline V gene sequence: CDR1 LNHDA, CDR2 SQIVND (reference sequence). The CDR3 nucleotides read TGTGCCACAGCCGGGACAGCTGGAAACACCATATATTTT. Protein: CATAGTAGNTIYF.

The genes are TRBV7-2 and TRBJ2-3; maybe TRBD2 (7 bases). The CDR3 runs to 16 residues. In germline, CDR1 is SGHTA, CDR2 FQGNSA. Trimming cost V 5 bases and J 8 bases, with 23 bases left between them. The DNA for the CDR3 is TGTGCCAGCAGCCCGGGGGGACACCCCCTCAGGGGTACGCAGTATTTT. This translates into CASSPGGHPLRGTQYF.

The chain carries TRBV5-1 and TRBJ1-3, with no clear D. The CDR3 is 13 amino acids. Trimming cost V 0 bases and J 9 bases, with 10 bases left between them. Germline lookup yields CDR1 SGHRS and CDR2 YFSETQ. The CDR3 bases are TGCGCCAGCAGCTTGGGGGAGGTATCCACCATATATTTT. Its translation is CASSLGEVSTIYF.

J is TRBJ1-2 and V is TRBV6-5; D gene uncertain. In germline, CDR1 is MNHEY, CDR2 SVGAGI. The CDR3 consists of 10 residues. V dropped 4 bases and J dropped 5 bases, with 2 bases sitting between them. CDR3 sequence reads: CASSLYGYTF. Written as DNA, the CDR3 is TGTGCCAGCAGTTTGTATGGCTACACCTTC.

The chain uses TRBV30 and TRBJ2-3; D is perhaps TRBD2 (6 bases). The CDR3 is 15 amino acids. V dropped 3 bases and J dropped 3 bases, with 16 bases sitting between them. CDR1 is GTSNPN, CDR2 SVGIG, per germline (reference sequence). Written as DNA, the CDR3 is TGTGCCTGGAGAGCCTTGGGGGGAGGAACAGATACGCAGTATTTT. Translated, it gives CAWRALGGGTDTQYF.

The chain has TRBV7-9 and TRBJ1-1, with D possibly matching TRBD1 (5 bases). V lost 6 bases to trimming and J lost 1 base, with 12 bases between them. This CDR3 spans 14 amino acids. Germline loops: CDR1 SEHNR, CDR2 FQNEAQ (reference sequence). CDR3 DNA: TGTGCCAGCAGACCGGGGGGATCGAACACTGAAGCTTTCTTT. Its translation is CASRPGGSNTEAFF.

The rearrangement joins TRBV6-1 to TRBJ2-7; 10 bases map to TRBD2. The CDR3 sequence is 16 residues long. From germline, CDR1 is MNHNS and CDR2 SASEGT. V was pared by 3 bases and J by 3 bases, with 8 bases of the junction left unmatched. Here the CDR3 DNA reads TGTGCCAGCAGTGATGTACGGACTAGCGGACGCTACGAGCAGTACTTC. The encoded protein is CASSDVRTSGRYEQYF.

The J gene is TRBJ1-1, the V gene TRBV2; no definite D call. CDR1 and CDR2 (germline): SNHLY, FYNNEI. V gave up 8 bases and J gave up 0 bases, with 10 bases separating them. The CDR3 has 13 amino acids. The CDR3 DNA is TGTGCCAGCTCTGGGGAGATGAACACTGAAGCTTTCTTT. It encodes CASSGEMNTEAFF.

The rearrangement joins TRBV5-5 to TRBJ2-3; perhaps TRBD1 as D (5 bases). V dropped 0 bases and J dropped 4 bases, with 12 bases sitting between them. Germline V CDR1 and CDR2: SGHKS, YYEKEE (reference sequence). The CDR3 runs to 15 residues. The CDR3 region is CASSLARTLADTQYF. In DNA form, the CDR3 reads TGTGCCAGCAGCTTGGCCAGGACATTAGCAGATACGCAGTATTTT.

The chain combines TRBV6-5 with TRBJ2-7, with unresolved D. V gave up 7 bases and J gave up 7 bases, with 11 bases separating them. The CDR3 sequence is 11 residues long. Per germline, CDR1 MNHEY and CDR2 SVGAGI. CDR3 in DNA: TGTGCCAGCAAGGCAGAAAGGGAGCAGTACTTC. As protein: CASKAEREQYF.

This clone was counted a few times. The CDR3 nucleotides are TGCGCCAGCAGCCGAACAGGAGCCTCAAAAAACATTCAGTACTTC. Amino acids: CASSRTGASKNIQYF. This chain joins TRBV5-1 and TRBJ2-4; the D gene is possibly TRBD1 (5 bases). The CDR3 sequence is 15 residues long. Trimming shortened V by 4 bases and J by 4 bases, and 15 bases separated the two germline ends. CDR1 SGHRS and CDR2 YFSETQ come from the germline V gene.

The chain couples TRBV27 to TRBJ1-2; TRBD1 might be the D (5 bases). The CDR3 spans 14 residues. The V end was cut by 6 bases, the J end by 4 bases, with 15 bases between. Germline loops: CDR1 MNHEY, CDR2 SMNVEV (reference sequence). CDR3 sequence: CASRQAGTRYGYTF. The CDR3 nucleotides read TGTGCCAGCAGGCAGGCAGGGACCCGCTATGGCTACACCTTC.

The chain is built from TRBV19 and TRBJ2-1; tentative D call: TRBD2 (6 bases). In germline, CDR1 is LNHDA, CDR2 SQIVND (reference sequence). The germline V and J ends were trimmed by 6 bases and 4 bases, with 7 bases remaining between them. The CDR3 is made up of 12 amino acids. CDR3 sequence (DNA): TGTGCCAGTAGCGGGAGATACAATGAGCAGTTCTTC. Protein: CASSGRYNEQFF.

The chain combines TRBV7-9 with TRBJ1-3; D gene uncertain. V was cut by 7 bases and J by 4 bases, with 5 bases left in between. The CDR3 is 11 residues long. Germline loops: CDR1 SEHNR, CDR2 FQNEAQ (reference sequence). The CDR3 region is CASMGGNTIYF. The CDR3 coding sequence is TGTGCCAGCATGGGGGGAAACACCATATATTTT.

V gene TRBV7-9 combines with J gene TRBJ1-4, with D perhaps matching TRBD1 (6 bases). Per the germline V gene, CDR1 is SEHNR and CDR2 is FQNEAQ (reference sequence). Trimming left V 6 bases short and J 5 bases short, with 19 bases between. This CDR3 region has 16 residues. DNA of the CDR3: TGTGCCAGCAGTTCCGGGGGGGCCAGACTCAATGAAAAACTGTTTTTT. Its translation: CASSSGGARLNEKLFF. Complete variable domain (other parts from reference TRBV7-9 and TRBJ1-4): DTGVSQNPRHKITKRGQNVTFRCDPISEHNRLYWYRQTLGQGPEFLTYFQNEAQLEKSRLLSDRFSAERPKGSFSTLEIQRTEQGDSAMYLCASSSGGARLNEKLFFGSGTQLSVL.

V usage is TRBV5-6 and J usage is TRBJ1-2; D not resolved. Trimming removed 1 base at V and 8 bases at J, with 9 bases between. The CDR3 totals 12 residues. The germline V gene has CDR1 SGHDT and CDR2 YYEEEE. The CDR3 is CASSLNRAGYTF. CDR3 nucleotides: TGTGCCAGCAGCTTGAACCGGGCCGGCTACACCTTC.